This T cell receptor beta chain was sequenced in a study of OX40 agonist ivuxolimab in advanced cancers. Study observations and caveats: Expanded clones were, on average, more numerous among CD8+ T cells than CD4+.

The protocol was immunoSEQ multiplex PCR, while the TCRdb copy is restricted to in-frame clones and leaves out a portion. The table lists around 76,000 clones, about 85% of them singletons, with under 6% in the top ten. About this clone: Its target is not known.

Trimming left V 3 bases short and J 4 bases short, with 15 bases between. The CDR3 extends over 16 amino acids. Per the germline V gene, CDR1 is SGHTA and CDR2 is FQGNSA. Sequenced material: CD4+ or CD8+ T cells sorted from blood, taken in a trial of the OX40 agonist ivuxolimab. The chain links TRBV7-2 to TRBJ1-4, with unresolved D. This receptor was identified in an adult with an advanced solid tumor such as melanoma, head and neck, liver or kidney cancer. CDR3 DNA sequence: TGTGCCAGCAGCTTCCCTCGGGGAAGTTATAATGAAAAACTGTTTTTT. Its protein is CASSFPRGSYNEKLFF.